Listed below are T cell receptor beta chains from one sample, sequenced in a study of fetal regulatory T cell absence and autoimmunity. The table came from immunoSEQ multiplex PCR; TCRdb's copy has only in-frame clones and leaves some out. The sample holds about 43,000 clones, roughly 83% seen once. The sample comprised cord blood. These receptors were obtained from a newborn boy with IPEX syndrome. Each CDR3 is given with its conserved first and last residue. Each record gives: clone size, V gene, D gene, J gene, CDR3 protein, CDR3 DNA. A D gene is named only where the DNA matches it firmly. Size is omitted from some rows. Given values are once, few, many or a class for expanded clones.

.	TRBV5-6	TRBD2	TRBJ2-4	CASSALAGDKNIQYF	TGTGCCAGCAGCGCACTAGCGGGTGATAAAAACATTCAGTACTTC
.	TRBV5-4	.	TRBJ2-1	CASSDRNEQFF	TGTGCCAGCAGCGACCGCAATGAGCAGTTCTTC
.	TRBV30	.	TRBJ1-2	CAWSRNYGYTF	TGTGCCTGGAGCCGCAACTATGGCTACACCTTC
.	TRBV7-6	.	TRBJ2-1	CASSGEQDNEQFF	TGTGCCAGCAGCGGGGAACAGGACAATGAGCAGTTCTTC
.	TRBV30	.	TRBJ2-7	CAMARDIREQYF	TGTGCCATGGCCAGGGACATAAGGGAGCAGTACTTC
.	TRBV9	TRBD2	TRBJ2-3	CASTLSGRITDTQYF	TGTGCCAGCACCCTAAGCGGGAGGATTACAGATACGCAGTATTTT
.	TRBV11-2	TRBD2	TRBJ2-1	CASTRGGGSYNEQFF	TGTGCCAGCACTCGGGGGGGCGGCTCCTACAATGAGCAGTTCTTC
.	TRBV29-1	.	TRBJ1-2	CSVDPRGVNYGYTF	TGCAGCGTTGATCCTCGCGGCGTTAACTATGGCTACACCTTC
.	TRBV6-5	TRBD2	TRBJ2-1	CASSYSTSVDNEQFF	TGTGCCAGCAGTTACTCGACTAGCGTAGACAATGAGCAGTTCTTC
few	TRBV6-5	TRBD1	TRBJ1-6	CASNRGRDSPLHF	TGTGCCAGTAACAGGGGGCGGGATTCACCCCTCCACTTT
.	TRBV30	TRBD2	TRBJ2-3	CAWSPHGTSGTVQYF	TGTGCCTGGAGTCCCCACGGGACTAGCGGGACAGTCCAGTATTTT
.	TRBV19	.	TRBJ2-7	CASSIGSVGVWPSYEQYF	TGTGCCAGTAGTATTGGGTCCGTAGGGGTATGGCCCTCCTACGAGCAGTACTTC
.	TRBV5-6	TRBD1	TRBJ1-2	CASRPTDRDYGYTF	TGTGCCAGCAGACCGACGGACAGGGACTATGGCTACACCTTC
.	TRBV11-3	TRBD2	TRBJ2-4	CASSYGGLAGGPKNIQYF	TGTGCCAGCAGCTATGGGGGACTAGCGGGGGGACCCAAAAACATTCAGTACTTC
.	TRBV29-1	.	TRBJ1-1	CSVGRLNTEAFF	TGCAGCGTGGGACGGTTGAACACTGAAGCTTTCTTT
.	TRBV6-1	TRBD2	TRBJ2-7	CASSALAGAPYEQYF	TGTGCCAGCAGTGCACTAGCGGGAGCTCCCTACGAGCAGTACTTC
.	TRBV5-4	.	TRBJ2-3	CASSLSGNTDTQYF	TGTGCCAGCAGCTTATCCGGGAACACAGATACGCAGTATTTT
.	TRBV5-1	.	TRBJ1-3	CASSLDISGNTIYF	TGCGCCAGCAGCTTGGACATCTCTGGAAACACCATATATTTT
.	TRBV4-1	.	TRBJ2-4	CASSPSGLNAKNIQYF	TGCGCCAGCAGCCCATCGGGACTTAACGCCAAAAACATTCAGTACTTC